This T cell receptor beta chain came from a study of monozygotic twins with inflammatory bowel disease. In regard to this clonotype: Its antigen is unknown.

Findings of the study overall: The analysis did not separate different T cell subtypes.

One entry per CDR3 protein, without DNA, is what TCRdb gives after re-calling the 5' RACE reads. The sample table sets out about 99,000 distinct CDR3 sequences. This CDR3 spans 15 amino acids. Germline CDR1 reads LGHDT; CDR2 reads YNNKEL (reference sequence). Sequences were obtained from blood. The receptor comes from a human donor with ulcerative colitis or Crohn's disease, or a healthy co-twin of an affected twin (not recorded which). This chain links TRBV3-1 with TRBJ1-1; the D gene TCRdb calls, TRBD1, cannot be checked with no DNA. CDR3: CASSQDVPMNTEAFF.